This note documents a single T cell receptor (beta chain) sequence. No antigen is known for it. Unmatched junction bases numbered 13, after V lost 5 bases and J lost 0 bases. This CDR3 region has 17 residues. Germline V CDR1 and CDR2: LGHNA, YNFKEQ. Naive CD45RA+ and memory CD45RA-negative subsets were split from CD4+ cells. This sample was taken from a study of shared clonotypes between healthy human individuals. Study results and caveats: Rarefaction gave evidence that sorted-subset sequencing remained incomplete despite large depth. Generation probabilities of non-shared clonotypes were lower (relative to those shared by all four donors).

Every subset had its genomic DNA shared out evenly among several immunoSEQ plates. Assay: immunoSEQ multiplex PCR; the TCRdb copy retains only in-frame clones and omits some. Here the sample spans over 700,000 clones, just under 75% being singletons. The clonotype originates from a young woman in good health. The rearrangement uses TRBV4-2 and TRBJ2-7; 7 bases are shared with TRBD2. Sequences were obtained from memory CD4+ T cells sorted from blood. The subset denotes: CD45RA-negative fraction. The CDR3, as DNA: TGTGCCAGCAGCGGGGGGGATCGACTACCAAACTCCTACGAGCAGTACTTC. Its protein is CASSGGDRLPNSYEQYF.